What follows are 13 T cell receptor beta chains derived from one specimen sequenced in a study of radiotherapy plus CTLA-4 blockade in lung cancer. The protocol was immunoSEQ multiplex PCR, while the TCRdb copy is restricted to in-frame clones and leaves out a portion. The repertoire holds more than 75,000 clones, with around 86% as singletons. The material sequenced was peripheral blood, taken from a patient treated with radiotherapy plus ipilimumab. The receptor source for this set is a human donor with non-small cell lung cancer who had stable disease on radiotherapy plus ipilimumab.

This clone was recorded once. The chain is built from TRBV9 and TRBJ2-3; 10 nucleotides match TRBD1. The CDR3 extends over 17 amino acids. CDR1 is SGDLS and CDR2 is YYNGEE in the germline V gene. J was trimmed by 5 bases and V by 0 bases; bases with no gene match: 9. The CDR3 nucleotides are TGTGCCAGCAGCGTAGATCCCGGGACAGGGGTACAAGATACGCAGTATTTT. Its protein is CASSVDPGTGVQDTQYF.

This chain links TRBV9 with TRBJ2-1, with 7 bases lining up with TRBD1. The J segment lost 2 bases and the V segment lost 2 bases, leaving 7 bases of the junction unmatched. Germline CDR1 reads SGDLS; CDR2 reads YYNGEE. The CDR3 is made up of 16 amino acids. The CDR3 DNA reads TGTGCCAGCAGCGTCGACCCCGGGACAGCCTACAATGAGCAGTTCTTC. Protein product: CASSVDPGTAYNEQFF. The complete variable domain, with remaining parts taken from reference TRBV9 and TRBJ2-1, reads DSGVTQTPKHLITATGQRVTLRCSPRSGDLSVYWYQQSLDQGLQFLIQYYNGEERAKGNILERFSAQQFPDLHSELNLSSLELGDSALYFCASSVDPGTAYNEQFFGPGTRLTVL.

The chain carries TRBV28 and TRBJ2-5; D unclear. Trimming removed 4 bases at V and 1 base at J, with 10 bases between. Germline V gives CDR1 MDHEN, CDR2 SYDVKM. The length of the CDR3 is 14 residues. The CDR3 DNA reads TGTGCCAGCAGTTCGAGCAGCCGCCAAGAGACCCAGTACTTC. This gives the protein CASSSSSRQETQYF.

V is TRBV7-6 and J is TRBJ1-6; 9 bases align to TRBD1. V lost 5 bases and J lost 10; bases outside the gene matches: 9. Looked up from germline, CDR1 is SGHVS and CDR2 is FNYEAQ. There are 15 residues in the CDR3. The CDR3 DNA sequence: TGTGCCAGCAGCACATCTACAGGGGGCTCATCACCCCTCCACTTT. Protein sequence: CASSTSTGGSSPLHF.

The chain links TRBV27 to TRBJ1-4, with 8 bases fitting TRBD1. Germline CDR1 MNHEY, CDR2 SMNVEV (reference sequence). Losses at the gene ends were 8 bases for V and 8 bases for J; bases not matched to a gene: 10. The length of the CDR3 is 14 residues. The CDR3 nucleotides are TGTGCCAGCGGTACCACAGGGGGTGGGGAAAAACTGTTTTTT. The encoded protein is CASGTTGGGEKLFF.

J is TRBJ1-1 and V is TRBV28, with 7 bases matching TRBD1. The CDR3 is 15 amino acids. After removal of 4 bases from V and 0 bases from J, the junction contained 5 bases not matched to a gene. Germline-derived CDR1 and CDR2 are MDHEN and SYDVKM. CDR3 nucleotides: TGTGCCAGCAGTTCCGGGACAGCCTTGAACACTGAAGCTTTCTTT. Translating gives CASSSGTALNTEAFF.

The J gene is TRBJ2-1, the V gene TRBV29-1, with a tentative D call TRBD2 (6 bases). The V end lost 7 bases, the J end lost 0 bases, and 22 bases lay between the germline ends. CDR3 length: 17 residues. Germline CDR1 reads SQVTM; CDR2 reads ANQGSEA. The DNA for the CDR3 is TGCAGCGGACGGGAGAGGGGCGGTTTAAGCTCCTACAATGAGCAGTTCTTC. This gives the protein CSGRERGGLSSYNEQFF.

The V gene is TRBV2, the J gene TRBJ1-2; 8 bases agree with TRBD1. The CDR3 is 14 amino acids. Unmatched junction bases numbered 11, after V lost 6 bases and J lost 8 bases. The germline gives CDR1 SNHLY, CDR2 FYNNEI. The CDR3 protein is CASSLQGAPGGYTF. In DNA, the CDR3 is TGTGCCAGCAGCCTGCAGGGGGCGCCGGGGGGCTACACCTTC.

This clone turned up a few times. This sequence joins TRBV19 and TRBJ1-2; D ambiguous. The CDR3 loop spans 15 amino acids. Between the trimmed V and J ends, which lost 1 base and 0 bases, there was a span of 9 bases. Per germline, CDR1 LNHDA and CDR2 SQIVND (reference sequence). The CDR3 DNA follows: TGTGCCAGTAGTATAGCGATACGGACTAACTATGGCTACACCTTC. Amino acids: CASSIAIRTNYGYTF.

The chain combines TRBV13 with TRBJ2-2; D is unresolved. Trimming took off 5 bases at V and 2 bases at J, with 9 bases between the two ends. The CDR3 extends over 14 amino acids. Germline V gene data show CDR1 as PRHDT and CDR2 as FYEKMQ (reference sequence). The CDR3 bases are TGTGCCAGCAGCAAACTCAGAAACACCGGGGAGCTGTTTTTT. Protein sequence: CASSKLRNTGELFF.

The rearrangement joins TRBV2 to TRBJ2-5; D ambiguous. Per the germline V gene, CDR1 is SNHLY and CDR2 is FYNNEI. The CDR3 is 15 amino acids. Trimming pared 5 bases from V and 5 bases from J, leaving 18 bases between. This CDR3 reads CASSPETGGGETQYF. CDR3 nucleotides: TGTGCCAGCAGTCCAGAGACTGGCGGTGGGGAGACCCAGTACTTC.

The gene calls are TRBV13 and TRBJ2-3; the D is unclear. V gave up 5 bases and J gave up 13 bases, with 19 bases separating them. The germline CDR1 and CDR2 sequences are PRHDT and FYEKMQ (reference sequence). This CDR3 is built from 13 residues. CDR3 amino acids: CASSPRSATGEYF. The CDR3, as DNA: TGTGCCAGCAGCCCAAGAAGTGCTACTGGGGAGTATTTT.

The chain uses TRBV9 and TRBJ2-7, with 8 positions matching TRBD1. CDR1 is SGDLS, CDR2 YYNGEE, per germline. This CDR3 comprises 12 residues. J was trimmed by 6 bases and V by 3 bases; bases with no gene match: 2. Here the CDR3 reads CASSGQGSEQYF. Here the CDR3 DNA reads TGTGCCAGCAGCGGACAGGGGAGCGAGCAGTACTTC.